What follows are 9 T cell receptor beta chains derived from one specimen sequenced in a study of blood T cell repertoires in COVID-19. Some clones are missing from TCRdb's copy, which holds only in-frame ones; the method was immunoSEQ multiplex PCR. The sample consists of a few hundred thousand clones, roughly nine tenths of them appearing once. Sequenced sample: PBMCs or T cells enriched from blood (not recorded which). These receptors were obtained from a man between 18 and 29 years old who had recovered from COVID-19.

The CDR3 DNA follows: TGCGCCACCTCCTTAGCGGGGGACCCTTCCACAGATACGCAGTATTTT. Encoded protein: CATSLAGDPSTDTQYF. The rearrangement uses TRBV5-1 and TRBJ2-3; 9 positions agree with TRBD2. V shed 9 bases, J shed 2 bases, and the junction held 13 bases outside the gene matches. The CDR3 loop spans 16 amino acids. Germline V gene data show CDR1 as SGHRS and CDR2 as YFSETQ.

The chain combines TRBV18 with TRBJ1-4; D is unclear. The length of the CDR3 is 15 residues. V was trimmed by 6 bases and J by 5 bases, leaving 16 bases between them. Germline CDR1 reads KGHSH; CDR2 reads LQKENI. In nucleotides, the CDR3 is TGTGCCAGCTCCCTCCTACTGGGGAGGAATGAAAAACTGTTTTTT. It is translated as CASSLLLGRNEKLFF.

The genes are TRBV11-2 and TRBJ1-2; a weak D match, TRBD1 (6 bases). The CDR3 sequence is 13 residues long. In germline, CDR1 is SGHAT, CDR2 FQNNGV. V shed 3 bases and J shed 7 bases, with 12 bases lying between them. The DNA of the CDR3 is TGTGCCAGCAGCTTCTCCGGGGGGCTTGGCTACACCTTC. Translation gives CASSFSGGLGYTF. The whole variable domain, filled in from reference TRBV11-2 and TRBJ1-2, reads EAGVAQSPRYKIIEKRQSVAFWCNPISGHATLYWYQQILGQGPKLLIQFQNNGVVDDSQLPKDRFSAERLKGVDSTLKIQPAKLEDSAVYLCASSFSGGLGYTFGSGTRLTVV.

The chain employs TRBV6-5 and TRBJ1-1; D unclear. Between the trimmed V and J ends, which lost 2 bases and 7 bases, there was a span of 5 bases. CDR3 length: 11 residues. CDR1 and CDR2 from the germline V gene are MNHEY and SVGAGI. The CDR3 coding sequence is TGTGCCAGCAGTTACCCCGGTGAAGCTTTCTTT. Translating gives CASSYPGEAFF.

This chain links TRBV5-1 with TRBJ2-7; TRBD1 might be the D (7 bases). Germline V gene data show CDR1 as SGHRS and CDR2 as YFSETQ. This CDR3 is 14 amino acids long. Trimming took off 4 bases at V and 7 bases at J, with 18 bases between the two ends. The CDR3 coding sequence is TGCGCCAGCAGCCTCAGGGGGGAGTACAGGGAGCAGTACTTC. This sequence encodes CASSLRGEYREQYF.

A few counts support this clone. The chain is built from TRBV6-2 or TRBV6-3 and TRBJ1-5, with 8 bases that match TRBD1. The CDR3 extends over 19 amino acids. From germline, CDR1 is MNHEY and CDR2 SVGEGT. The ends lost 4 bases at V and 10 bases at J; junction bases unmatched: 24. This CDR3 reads CASSFATMTGDTLPRPQHF. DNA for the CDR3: TGTGCCAGCAGTTTTGCAACCATGACAGGGGATACGCTACCTCGACCCCAGCATTTT.

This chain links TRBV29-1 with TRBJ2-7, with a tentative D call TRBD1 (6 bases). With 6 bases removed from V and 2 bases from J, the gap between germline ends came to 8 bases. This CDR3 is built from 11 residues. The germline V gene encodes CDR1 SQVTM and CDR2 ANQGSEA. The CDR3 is CSVGTTYEQYF. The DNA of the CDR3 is TGCAGCGTCGGGACAACCTACGAGCAGTACTTC.

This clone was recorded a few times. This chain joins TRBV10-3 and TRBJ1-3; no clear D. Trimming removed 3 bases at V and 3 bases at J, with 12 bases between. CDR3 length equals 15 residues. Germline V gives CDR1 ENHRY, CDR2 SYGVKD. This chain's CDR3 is CAISDPRGSGNTIYF. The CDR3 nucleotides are TGTGCCATCAGTGATCCTCGGGGTAGTGGAAACACCATATATTTT.

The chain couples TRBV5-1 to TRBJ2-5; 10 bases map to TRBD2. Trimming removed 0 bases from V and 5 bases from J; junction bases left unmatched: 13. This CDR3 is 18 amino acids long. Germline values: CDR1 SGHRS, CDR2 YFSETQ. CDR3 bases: TGCGCCAGCAGCTTGGCCGGAAGGACTAGCGGACCACGGGAGACCCAGTACTTC. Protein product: CASSLAGRTSGPRETQYF.